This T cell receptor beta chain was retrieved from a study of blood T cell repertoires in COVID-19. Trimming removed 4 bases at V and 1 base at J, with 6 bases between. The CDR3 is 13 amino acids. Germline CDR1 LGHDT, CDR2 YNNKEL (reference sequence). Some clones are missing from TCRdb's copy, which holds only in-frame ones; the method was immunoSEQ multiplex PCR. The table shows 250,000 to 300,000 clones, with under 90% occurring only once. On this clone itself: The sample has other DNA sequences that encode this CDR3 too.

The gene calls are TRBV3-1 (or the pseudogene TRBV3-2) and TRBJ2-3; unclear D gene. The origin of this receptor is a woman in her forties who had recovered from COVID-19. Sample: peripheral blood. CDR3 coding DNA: TGTGCCAGCAGCCCTTCAGGCACAGATACGCAGTATTTT. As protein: CASSPSGTDTQYF.